The sequence of this T cell receptor beta chain was determined in a study of blood T cell repertoires in COVID-19. Looking at the study overall: Samples of COVID-19 (acute and convalescent) were obtained from the United States, Italy and Spain. T cells, B-cell-depleted T cells, or PBMCs provided the cDNA or gDNA that served as material.

Methods used by the authors: For nucleated cells, counts were estimated from reference gene primer amplification. Libraries were prepared by immunoSEQ multiplex PCR; TCRdb keeps only in-frame clonotypes and omits some of them. V and J calls and clone size are those listed in that table; D and trimming were worked out from the DNA. The profile shows 200,000 to 250,000 clones, about nine tenths of them singletons. Sample: peripheral blood. The TCR originated in a man aged 60 to 75 with acute or convalescent COVID-19.

The CDR3 is CASGGQGHYGYTF. The CDR3, as DNA: TGTGCCAGCGGGGGGCAGGGCCACTATGGCTACACCTTC. V is TRBV19 and J is TRBJ1-2; a weak D match, TRBD1 (6 bases). This CDR3 spans 13 amino acids. CDR1 LNHDA and CDR2 SQIVND come from the germline V gene (reference sequence). Trimming took 9 bases from V and 3 from J, leaving 14 bases between them.